The clone carrying this TCR beta chain was seen a few times. This sample was taken from a study of T-cell memory formation after mild COVID-19. TCRdb re-derived calls from the 5' RACE reads in MiXCR, one entry per CDR3 protein. The sample has under 650,000 distinct CDR3 sequences; under 20% are singletons. The CDR3 consists of 16 residues. Germline lookup yields CDR1 SGDLS and CDR2 YYNGEE. V was cut by 4 bases and J by 6 bases, with 21 bases left in between. The sample comprised PBMCs or a T cell subset sorted from them (not recorded which). This chain connects TRBV9 to TRBJ2-3, with TRBD2 as a possible D gene (6 bases). The clonotype comes from an adult woman who had mild COVID-19 (a few samples of this study predate the infection). Cell type and time point are not known. For the CDR3, the DNA is TGTGCCAGCAGCTACGTGGCGGGGCCTCCCAGGGATACGCAGTATTTT. Amino acid sequence: CASSYVAGPPRDTQYF.